Below, 9 T cell receptor beta chains from the same sample are listed, as sequenced in a study of blood T cell repertoires in COVID-19. The table came from immunoSEQ multiplex PCR; TCRdb's copy has only in-frame clones and leaves some out. The sample has approximately 11,000 clones, approximately 89% seen once. Sequences were obtained from peripheral blood. The receptors were sampled from a human donor in a cohort sampled during active COVID-19.

This clone was seen only once. The genes are TRBV5-6 and TRBJ2-5, with TRBD1 matching 7 bases. This CDR3 contains 15 residues. V dropped 1 base and J dropped 1; count of bases not matched to a gene: 4. Germline CDR1 and CDR2: SGHDT and YYEEEE. The CDR3, as DNA: TGTGCCAGCAGCTTGATGGGACAGCTCCAAGAGACCCAGTACTTC. Its translation: CASSLMGQLQETQYF. Variable domain in full (rest from reference TRBV5-6 and TRBJ2-5): DAGVTQSPTHLIKTRGQQVTLRCSPKSGHDTVSWYQQALGQGPQFIFQYYEEEERQRGNFPDRFSGHQFPNYSSELNVNALLLGDSALYLCASSLMGQLQETQYFGPGTRLLVL.

The chain uses TRBV6-5 and TRBJ2-7; 7 nucleotides line up with TRBD2. The V segment lost 0 bases and the J segment 5 bases; nucleotides outside the gene matches: 4. The CDR3 totals 14 residues. From germline, CDR1 is MNHEY and CDR2 SVGAGI. CDR3 DNA sequence: TGTGCCAGCAGTTACTCGTCAGGGAGGGACGAGCAGTACTTC. Translating gives CASSYSSGRDEQYF.

The chain uses TRBV29-1 and TRBJ2-7; 8 bases align to TRBD1. In germline, CDR1 is SQVTM, CDR2 ANQGSEA. The length of the CDR3 is 14 residues. Trimming at V came to 4 bases and at J to 5 bases, leaving 10 bases not matched to a gene. CDR3 nucleotide sequence: TGCAGCGTTGTGGGACAGGACAGCAATAACGAGCAGTACTTC. This sequence encodes CSVVGQDSNNEQYF.

The CDR3 reads CASSLYASPTRALHF. The DNA for the CDR3 is TGTGCCAGCAGTTTATACGCGTCCCCAACCAGGGCCCTCCACTTT. The chain has TRBV28 and TRBJ1-6; TRBD1 is a possible D gene (5 bases). Germline assignment: CDR1 MDHEN and CDR2 SYDVKM. V lost 1 base and J 14 bases, leaving 18 bases between the germline ends. This CDR3 contains 15 residues.

The rearrangement links TRBV11-2 to TRBJ1-3; 11 positions agree with TRBD1. The CDR3 has 17 residues. The junction had 8 bases not matched to a gene; V was cut back by 5 bases and J by 2 bases. CDR1 and CDR2 (germline): SGHAT, FQNNGV. The CDR3 spells CASSRWTGGSTGNTIYF. The CDR3 DNA sequence: TGTGCCAGCAGCCGTTGGACAGGGGGCTCTACTGGAAACACCATATATTTT.

The genes are TRBV10-3 and TRBJ2-7, with D hard to call. Germline-derived CDR1 and CDR2 are ENHRY and SYGVKD. V shed 2 bases and J shed 2 bases, with 13 bases lying between them. This CDR3 has 15 amino acids. The CDR3 reads CAISEGQDSAYEQYF. CDR3 in DNA: TGTGCCATCAGTGAGGGGCAGGATTCAGCCTACGAGCAGTACTTC.

The chain is built from TRBV7-2 and TRBJ2-1, with 7 bases that match TRBD2. Germline loops: CDR1 SGHTA, CDR2 FQGNSA. There are 15 residues in the CDR3. With V trimmed by 1 base and J by 8 bases, 8 bases remained unmatched. In DNA, the CDR3 is TGTGCCAGCAGCTTAGGGGGCGGGAGAGCGGATGAGCAGTTCTTC. This translates into CASSLGGGRADEQFF.

This clone was seen only a few times. The CDR3 DNA is TGTGCCAGCAGTGGCCTAGCGGGAGTGGCCGGGGAGCTGTTTTTT. This codes for CASSGLAGVAGELFF. The chain has TRBV2 and TRBJ2-2, with 10 bases fitting TRBD2. Germline V gene lookup returns CDR1 SNHLY and CDR2 FYNNEI. This CDR3 is 15 amino acids long. The V segment lost 4 bases and the J segment 6 bases; nucleotides outside the gene matches: 5.

This chain uses TRBV9 with TRBJ2-1, with 13 bases lining up with TRBD2. This CDR3 region has 20 residues. Per the germline V gene, CDR1 is SGDLS and CDR2 is YYNGEE. Losses at the gene ends were 2 bases for V and 4 bases for J; bases not matched to a gene: 15. CDR3 nucleotide sequence: TGTGCCAGCAGCGTTCCCCGGGACGCCGGGACTAGCGGGACGTACAATGAGCAGTTCTTC. It encodes CASSVPRDAGTSGTYNEQFF. The whole variable domain, remainder taken from reference TRBV9 and TRBJ2-1, is DSGVTQTPKHLITATGQRVTLRCSPRSGDLSVYWYQQSLDQGLQFLIQYYNGEERAKGNILERFSAQQFPDLHSELNLSSLELGDSALYFCASSVPRDAGTSGTYNEQFFGPGTRLTVL.